This T cell receptor (beta chain) was sequenced in a study of blood T cell repertoires in COVID-19. The overall study: In each case, the material was cDNA or gDNA derived from T cells, B-cell-depleted T cells, or PBMCs.

This clone was recorded once. Assay: immunoSEQ multiplex PCR; the TCRdb copy retains only in-frame clones and omits some. The sample has under 200,000 clones, about 86% seen once. This TCR derives from a man aged 50 to 59 with active or convalescent COVID-19. The sequenced sample was peripheral blood.

The CDR3 region is CASSVAQGSGKNIQYF. Written as DNA, the CDR3 is TGTGCCAGCAGCGTAGCTCAGGGGTCGGGCAAAAACATTCAGTACTTC. The V call is TRBV9, the J call TRBJ2-4; possible D gene TRBD1, 6 bases. Germline values: CDR1 SGDLS, CDR2 YYNGEE. The V gene lost 0 bases and the J gene lost 3 bases, with 13 bases spanning the gap. The CDR3 length is 16 residues. Looking up the rest from reference TRBV9 and TRBJ2-4 gives the full variable domain: DSGVTQTPKHLITATGQRVTLRCSPRSGDLSVYWYQQSLDQGLQFLIQYYNGEERAKGNILERFSAQQFPDLHSELNLSSLELGDSALYFCASSVAQGSGKNIQYFGAGTRLSVL.